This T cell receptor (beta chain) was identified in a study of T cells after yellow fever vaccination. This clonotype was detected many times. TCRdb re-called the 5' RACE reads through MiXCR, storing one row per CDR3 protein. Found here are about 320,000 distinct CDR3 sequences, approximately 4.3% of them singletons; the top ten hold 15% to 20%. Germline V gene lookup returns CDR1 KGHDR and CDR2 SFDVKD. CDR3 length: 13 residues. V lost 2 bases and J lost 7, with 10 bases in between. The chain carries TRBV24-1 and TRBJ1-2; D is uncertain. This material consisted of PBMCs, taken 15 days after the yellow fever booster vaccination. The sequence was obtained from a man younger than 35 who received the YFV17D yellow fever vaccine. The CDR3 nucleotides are TGTGCCACCAGTGATTACCCCAAGGGTGGCTACACCTTC. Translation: CATSDYPKGGYTF.